The 23 T cell receptor beta chains in this list originate from one sample, sequenced in a study of T-cell memory formation after mild COVID-19. A single record per CDR3 protein comes from TCRdb applying MiXCR to the 5' RACE reads. The repertoire has approximately 250,000 distinct CDR3 sequences, over 15% of them found once; the top ten carry around 21%. Source material: PBMCs or a T cell subset sorted from them (not recorded which). These receptors originate from a man aged 18 to 35 who had mild COVID-19 (a few samples of this study predate the infection). Cell type and time point are not known.

The rearrangement joins TRBV20-1 to TRBJ1-6; D is unclear. With 0 bases removed from V and 0 bases from J, the gap between germline ends came to 12 bases. This CDR3 is 17 amino acids long. Germline assignment: CDR1 DFQATT and CDR2 SNEGSKA (reference sequence). The CDR3 bases are TGCAGTGCTAGAGATGTCGAATTAAGCTCCTATAATTCACCCCTCCACTTT. This encodes CSARDVELSSYNSPLHF.

This clonotype was observed a few times. The rearrangement uses TRBV10-3 and TRBJ1-3; D gene uncertain. The CDR3 sequence is 15 residues long. Germline CDR1 ENHRY, CDR2 SYGVKD. Trimming removed 7 bases at V and 4 bases at J, with 17 bases between. The CDR3 loop is CAITRQAAWGNTIYF. As DNA, the CDR3 is TGTGCCATCACCAGGCAGGCAGCCTGGGGAAACACCATATATTTT.

This clonotype was observed many times. The CDR3 loop is CASSLGLYSGANVLTF. CDR3 coding DNA: TGTGCCAGCAGTTTGGGACTGTACTCTGGGGCCAACGTCCTGACTTTC. The chain uses TRBV27 and TRBJ2-6; TRBD2 is a possible D gene (6 bases). Trimming cost V 3 bases and J 0 bases, with 9 bases left between them. Germline lookup yields CDR1 MNHEY and CDR2 SMNVEV (reference sequence). The CDR3 runs to 16 residues.

The V and J genes are TRBV18 and TRBJ2-7, with 13 bases that match TRBD2. Germline assignment: CDR1 KGHSH and CDR2 LQKENI. J gave up 1 base and V 6 bases, and 12 bases lay outside the gene matches. This CDR3 spans 18 amino acids. The CDR3 coding sequence is TGTGCCAGCTCCGGGGGACTAGCGGGGTCCCGAAATTCCTACGAGCAGTACTTC. It translates to CASSGGLAGSRNSYEQYF.

This clonotype was observed a handful of times. This chain joins TRBV5-1 and TRBJ1-6; D gene unclear. The CDR3 runs 13 residues. CDR1 SGHRS and CDR2 YFSETQ come from the germline V gene. Trimming left V 3 bases short and J 7 bases short, with 8 bases between. The CDR3 protein is CASSSMGNSPLHF. CDR3 in DNA: TGCGCCAGCAGCTCGATGGGCAATTCACCCCTCCACTTT.

V gene TRBV4-1 combines with J gene TRBJ2-7; 8 positions agree with TRBD1. Germline CDR1 is MGHRA and CDR2 is YSYEKL. The CDR3 extends over 15 amino acids. V was clipped by 2 bases and J by 3 bases; unmatched bases: 6. This chain's CDR3 is CASSQPGQGGYEQYF. DNA for the CDR3: TGCGCCAGCAGCCAACCCGGACAGGGCGGCTACGAGCAGTACTTC.

The genes are TRBV12-3 or TRBV12-4 and TRBJ2-1; TRBD1 agrees at 10 bases. CDR3 length: 13 residues. The junction had 2 bases not matched to a gene; V was cut back by 5 bases and J by 7 bases. The DNA for the CDR3 is TGTGCCAGCAGTGCGGACAGGGGGAATGAGCAGTTCTTC. Residues: CASSADRGNEQFF.

The chain uses TRBV21-1 and TRBJ2-7; TRBD2, the table's D call, was not compared with the DNA. TRBV21-1 is a recognized pseudogene. The CDR3 loop spans 15 amino acids. CDR3 in amino acids: CASSPRGDLVYEQYV. As DNA, the CDR3 is TGTGCCAGCAGCCCCCGAGGGGACCTCGTTTACGAGCAGTACGTC.

This clonotype was seen only a few times. V and J are TRBV4-1 and TRBJ2-3; D call uncertain. There are 13 residues in the CDR3. Germline V gives CDR1 MGHRA, CDR2 YSYEKL. The ends were cut back, 4 bases at V and 2 bases at J, with 7 bases in the middle. DNA for the CDR3: TGCGCCAGCAGCCGCGAGGCCACAGATACGCAGTATTTT. Its translation is CASSREATDTQYF.

This chain connects TRBV11-2 to TRBJ2-1; D possibly corresponds to TRBD1 (5 bases). CDR1 SGHAT and CDR2 FQNNGV come from the germline V gene. The CDR3 length is 14 residues. Trimming pared 1 base from V and 4 bases from J, leaving 8 bases between. CDR3 residues: CASSLGQLYNEQFF. The CDR3 region has the DNA TGTGCCAGCAGCTTAGGACAGCTATACAATGAGCAGTTCTTC.

A word on this clonotype: It is likely a read error, because the conserved phenylalanine at the end of the CDR3 is missing. The DNA is left out, because the CDR3 cannot be placed on it with certainty; the CDR3 is given as TCRdb lists it. The rearrangement uses TRBV7-3 and TRBJ2-4; the DNA was not used to check the table's D call, TRBD2. The germline gives CDR1 SGHTA, CDR2 FQGTGA. The CDR3 spans 8 amino acids, including both terminal residues. The CDR3 loop reads CASSRGAP.

The rearrangement links TRBV7-9 to TRBJ1-1; no firm D call. This CDR3 is built from 13 residues. The germline CDR1 and CDR2 sequences are SEHNR and FQNEAQ (reference sequence). With 5 bases removed from V and 5 bases from J, the gap between germline ends came to 12 bases. The CDR3 DNA sequence: TGTGCCAGCAGCCAACGGGGAGGGACTGAAGCTTTCTTT. Translation gives CASSQRGGTEAFF.

The genes are TRBV7-2 and TRBJ2-5; D not resolved. V shed 0 bases and J shed 3 bases, with 5 bases lying between them. This CDR3 has 13 residues. Germline V gene sequence: CDR1 SGHTA, CDR2 FQGNSA. CDR3 bases: TGTGCCAGCAGCTTAGCCATCAAAGAGACCCAGTACTTC. Its protein product is CASSLAIKETQYF.

The sample holds a few counts of this clonotype. The chain links TRBV20-1 to TRBJ2-5; 10 bases are a match to TRBD2. Trimming took 6 bases from V and 5 from J; bases not matched to a gene: 9. The CDR3 totals 14 residues. The V gene's germline CDR1 is DFQATT and CDR2 SNEGSKA (reference sequence). The CDR3 DNA is TGCAGTGCCATTCTAGCGGGGGCCGGGGAGACCCAGTACTTC. Protein: CSAILAGAGETQYF.

This clonotype was seen only a few times. The chain joins TRBV7-2 to TRBJ2-2; the D is unclear. Germline V gene sequence: CDR1 SGHTA, CDR2 FQGNSA. This CDR3 has 14 amino acids. V lost 1 base, J lost 5 bases, and 8 bases lay in between. The CDR3 loop is CASSLVYGTGELFF. The CDR3 DNA reads TGTGCCAGCAGCTTAGTGTACGGGACCGGGGAGCTGTTTTTT.

V usage is TRBV7-3 and J usage is TRBJ2-6; 8 bases fit TRBD2. The germline gives CDR1 SGHTA, CDR2 FQGTGA. The CDR3 has 15 amino acids. Losses at the gene ends were 5 bases for V and 6 bases for J; bases not matched to a gene: 6. CDR3 loop: CASSREGLEANVLTF. CDR3 nucleotide sequence: TGTGCCAGCAGCCGGGAGGGCCTTGAGGCCAACGTCCTGACTTTC. Filled out from reference TRBV7-3 and TRBJ2-6, the complete variable domain reads GAGVSQTPSNKVTEKGKYVELRCDPISGHTALYWYRQSLGQGPEFLIYFQGTGAADDSGLPNDRFFAVRPEGSVSTLKIQRTERGDSAVYLCASSREGLEANVLTFGAGSRLTVL.

This clonotype was recorded many times. The DNA of the CDR3 is TGTGCCAGCAGCCCGCAGGGGGCAGCTGAAGCTTTCTTT. Amino acids: CASSPQGAAEAFF. The gene calls are TRBV7-2 and TRBJ1-1; 8 bases map to TRBD1. V shed 5 bases, J shed 6 bases, and the junction held 5 bases outside the gene matches. The germline gives CDR1 SGHTA, CDR2 FQGNSA. This CDR3 region has 13 residues.

This clonotype came up a few times. For the CDR3, the DNA is TGCAGTGCTAGAGAGAGGGACAGGGGGACTATGGGCTACACCTTC. It translates to CSARERDRGTMGYTF. V usage is TRBV20-1 and J usage is TRBJ1-2, with 11 bases lining up with TRBD1. J gave up 8 bases and V 0 bases, and 8 bases lay outside the gene matches. Germline V gene lookup returns CDR1 DFQATT and CDR2 SNEGSKA (reference sequence). The CDR3 is 15 residues long.

The rearrangement uses TRBV4-1 and TRBJ2-7; 11 nucleotides agree with TRBD1. V lost 4 bases, J lost 5 bases, and 13 bases stayed unmatched. Germline V gene data show CDR1 as MGHRA and CDR2 as YSYEKL. The CDR3 extends over 17 amino acids. The CDR3 region is CASSLKTARDRGNEQYF. In DNA form, the CDR3 reads TGCGCCAGCAGCCTCAAGACCGCCCGGGACAGGGGGAACGAGCAGTACTTC.

This clonotype has only a few counts. The chain combines TRBV6-5 with TRBJ1-1; tentative D call: TRBD1 (6 bases). V was pared by 9 bases and J by 5 bases, with 25 bases between. The V gene's germline CDR1 is MNHEY and CDR2 SVGAGI. CDR3 length: 16 residues. The CDR3 loop is CARGDWDKGGRTEAFF. The CDR3 bases are TGTGCCAGGGGAGACTGGGACAAGGGTGGAAGGACTGAAGCTTTCTTT.

This clonotype occurred a few times. J is TRBJ1-4 and V is TRBV12-3 or TRBV12-4; a weak D match, TRBD1 (6 bases). V lost 6 bases and J lost 13, with 21 bases in between. CDR3 length: 14 amino acids. CDR3 region: CASRAGGEWGLLFF. CDR3 DNA sequence: TGTGCCAGCAGGGCCGGGGGCGAATGGGGATTACTGTTTTTT.

The chain carries TRBV12-3 or TRBV12-4 and TRBJ2-3; 7 bases fit TRBD1. The CDR3 has 14 amino acids. V was clipped by 5 bases and J by 2 bases; unmatched bases: 4. The CDR3 DNA reads TGTGCCAGCAGTAGACAGGGAACCACAGATACGCAGTATTTT. Protein product: CASSRQGTTDTQYF.

CDR3 protein: CASSFMGLAGTDTQYF. The CDR3 bases are TGCGCCAGCAGCTTCATGGGACTAGCGGGCACAGATACGCAGTATTTT. The J gene is TRBJ2-3, the V gene TRBV5-1; 11 nucleotides align to TRBD2. The CDR3 has 16 residues. The trim removed 2 bases at V and 1 base at J, leaving 3 bases unmatched. Per germline, CDR1 SGHRS and CDR2 YFSETQ.